The 10 T cell receptor beta chains in this list originate from one sample, sequenced in a study of blood T cell repertoires in COVID-19. Assay: immunoSEQ multiplex PCR; the TCRdb copy retains only in-frame clones and omits some. The sample yields just over 300,000 clones, 87% seen once. Sequencing was done on a sample of PBMCs or T cells enriched from blood (not recorded which). These receptors were obtained from a woman between 18 and 29 years old who had recovered from COVID-19.

The chain joins TRBV15 to TRBJ1-6; 7 bases match TRBD1. In germline, CDR1 is LNHNV, CDR2 YYDKDF (reference sequence). With 0 bases clipped from V and 4 bases from J, the junction kept 6 bases outside the gene matches. This CDR3 has 17 residues. The CDR3 is CATSREYDRDYNSPLHF. The CDR3 DNA is TGTGCCACCAGCAGAGAGTATGACAGGGATTATAATTCACCCCTCCACTTT. The whole variable domain, remainder taken from reference TRBV15 and TRBJ1-6, is DAMVIQNPRYQVTQFGKPVTLSCSQTLNHNVMYWYQQKSSQAPKLLFHYYDKDFNNEADTPDNFQSRRPNTSFCFLDIRSPGLGDTAMYLCATSREYDRDYNSPLHFGNGTRLTVT.

The V gene is TRBV18, the J gene TRBJ2-1; TRBD1 matches at 7 bases. The ends lost 6 bases at V and 4 bases at J; junction bases unmatched: 12. The length of the CDR3 is 16 residues. Germline values: CDR1 KGHSH, CDR2 LQKENI. The CDR3 nucleotides read TGTGCCAGCTCGCGAACAGGGGACACCTCTTACAATGAGCAGTTCTTC. Translating it yields CASSRTGDTSYNEQFF.

The rearrangement uses TRBV21-1 and TRBJ1-4; TRBD1 is the table's D call, not checked against the DNA. TRBV21-1 is labeled a pseudogene. CDR3 length: 16 residues. Here the CDR3 reads CASSPERTGVMEKLFF. DNA for the CDR3: TGTGCCAGCAGCCCAGAACGGACAGGGGTAATGGAAAAACTGTTTTTT.

This rearrangement joins TRBV18 to TRBJ1-1, with D uncertain. V was pared by 4 bases and J by 6 bases, with 21 bases between. Germline V lookup: CDR1 KGHSH, CDR2 LQKENI. The CDR3 contains 16 residues. The CDR3 loop is CASSLTMPGSEAEAFF. The CDR3 DNA reads as TGTGCCAGCTCACTCACAATGCCCGGGAGCGAAGCTGAAGCTTTCTTT.

The chain recombines TRBV5-1 with TRBJ2-3, with D perhaps TRBD2 (6 bases). The CDR3 runs to 16 residues. The germline V gene has CDR1 SGHRS and CDR2 YFSETQ. V lost 3 bases and J lost 4, with 18 bases in between. This CDR3 reads CASSSPTSSNPDTQYF. CDR3 bases: TGCGCCAGCAGCTCGCCGACTAGTTCAAACCCAGATACGCAGTATTTT.

This clone was picked up one time. The J gene is TRBJ2-1, the V gene TRBV7-3, with D possibly TRBD2 on 6 matching bases. The germline V and J ends were trimmed by 2 bases and 6 bases, with 20 bases remaining between them. Germline V gene data show CDR1 as SGHTA and CDR2 as FQGTGA. The CDR3 totals 17 residues. Here the CDR3 reads CASSLVGGWFEGNEQFF. In DNA, the CDR3 is TGTGCCAGCAGCTTAGTCGGGGGTTGGTTCGAGGGCAATGAGCAGTTCTTC. The variable domain in full, completed from reference TRBV7-3 and TRBJ2-1, reads GAGVSQTPSNKVTEKGKYVELRCDPISGHTALYWYRQSLGQGPEFLIYFQGTGAADDSGLPNDRFFAVRPEGSVSTLKIQRTERGDSAVYLCASSLVGGWFEGNEQFFGPGTRLTVL.

This clone was detected only a few times. In nucleotides, the CDR3 is TGTGCCAGTAGTATAGGCAGGGCGCTCTATGGCTACACCTTC. Its protein product is CASSIGRALYGYTF. J is TRBJ1-2 and V is TRBV19, with a possible D match to TRBD1 (5 bases). Germline V lookup: CDR1 LNHDA, CDR2 SQIVND (reference sequence). V was cut by 1 base and J by 4 bases, with 10 bases left in between. The CDR3 is 14 amino acids.

The chain joins TRBV5-4 to TRBJ2-3; 11 nucleotides agree with TRBD2. This CDR3 comprises 18 residues. CDR1 is SGHNT, CDR2 YYREEE, per germline (reference sequence). J gave up 1 base and V 4 bases, and 11 bases lay outside the gene matches. The DNA of the CDR3 is TGTGCCAGCAGCCCCGCCGGGACTAGCGGAGGAGGCACAGATACGCAGTATTTT. Its translation: CASSPAGTSGGGTDTQYF. The full variable domain, its missing parts supplied by reference TRBV5-4 and TRBJ2-3, is ETGVTQSPTHLIKTRGQQVTLRCSSQSGHNTVSWYQQALGQGPQFIFQYYREEENGRGNFPPRFSGLQFPNYSSELNVNALELDDSALYLCASSPAGTSGGGTDTQYFGPGTRLTVL.

The V gene is TRBV27, the J gene TRBJ1-5; 8 bases align to TRBD1. Germline CDR1 and CDR2: MNHEY and SMNVEV (reference sequence). This CDR3 is built from 17 residues. V dropped 5 bases and J dropped 7; count of bases not matched to a gene: 16. CDR3 sequence reads: CASSPLTRTGKFQPQHF. DNA for the CDR3: TGTGCCAGCAGTCCCCTAACCAGGACAGGGAAGTTCCAGCCCCAGCATTTT.

The chain carries TRBV2 and TRBJ1-1; the D gene is possibly TRBD1 (6 bases). The CDR3 sequence is 15 residues long. From germline, CDR1 is SNHLY and CDR2 FYNNEI. V lost 5 bases and J 4 bases, leaving 17 bases between the germline ends. The CDR3 protein is CASSQNRVDGTEAFF. The DNA of the CDR3 is TGTGCCAGCAGTCAAAACAGGGTTGATGGCACTGAAGCTTTCTTT. The full variable domain, with the rest looked up from reference TRBV2 and TRBJ1-1, is EPEVTQTPSHQVTQMGQEVILRCVPISNHLYFYWYRQILGQKVEFLVSFYNNEISEKSEIFDDQFSVERPDGSNFTLKIRSTKLEDSAMYFCASSQNRVDGTEAFFGQGTRLTVV.